What follows is one T cell receptor beta chain and its context. Its specificity is unknown. The sample originates from a study of T cells in localized non-small cell lung cancer. Overall study results and limits: Prolonged overall survival went with higher T cell density in the blood. Uninvolved nearby lung showed the greatest T cell clonality, exceeding that found in tumor. The study detected a median approximately 54 of the top 100 tumor clones in adjacent lung.

Method: immunoSEQ multiplex PCR; TCRdb's copy keeps in-frame clones and lacks some. The profile covers tens of thousands of clones, with around nine tenths appearing a single time and around 4% taken by the ten largest. The CDR3 totals 14 residues. Trimming removed 3 bases at V and 1 base at J, with 6 bases between. The germline gives CDR1 SGHVS, CDR2 FQNEAQ. The receptor comes from a woman aged 40-69 years with stage I lung adenocarcinoma. The chain links TRBV7-8 to TRBJ1-4; D unclear. The source was peripheral blood, collected before any cancer treatment. CDR3 sequence (DNA): TGTGCCAGCAGCTTGGGCGGAACTAATGAAAAACTGTTTTTT. Amino acid sequence: CASSLGGTNEKLFF.